Listed below are T cell receptor beta chains from one sample, sequenced in a study of low-dose radiotherapy and immunotherapy resistance in tumors. TCRdb re-called the reads with MiXCR, one entry per CDR3 protein. The sample consists of about 89,000 distinct CDR3 sequences, 9.4% of them appearing once. The sample in question was PBMCs, obtained before treatment. All receptors come from a male donor with prostate cancer. Each CDR3 is given with its conserved first and last residue.

TRBV13,TRBJ2-2,CASSSGTNTGELFF
TRBV29-1,TRBJ1-2,CSVEGSPDQTYVYGYTF
TRBV19,TRBJ1-5,CASNSAPTGNQPQHF
TRBV20-1,TRBJ1-4,CSARSSGGGEKLFF
TRBV5-1,TRBJ1-5,CASSSEGQGGQPQHF
TRBV5-1,TRBJ2-7,CASSLDHTGVEQYF
TRBV21-1,TRBJ2-7,CASLGTSGSSYPSYEQYF
TRBV20-1,TRBJ2-3,CSARKTPGLAGGGSFTDTQYF
TRBV5-4,TRBJ2-3,CASSFAVSPSGSTDTQYF
TRBV4-3,TRBJ1-2,CASSQTGLYGYTF
TRBV29-1,TRBJ2-5,CSVGGSGSQTQYF
TRBV6-4,TRBJ2-2,CASSADTYTGELFF
TRBV4-1,TRBJ2-1,CASSQDRLAGDEFF
TRBV30,TRBJ2-1,CAWSGRGTSGSRTYNEQFF
TRBV30,TRBJ2-2,CAWMEGTGELFF
TRBV19,TRBJ2-2,CASRMSWGTGELFF
TRBV28,TRBJ2-1,CASQGRGERQFF
TRBV7-9,TRBJ1-4,CASMRIESNEKLFF
TRBV28,TRBJ2-5,CASGRDERWRETQYF
TRBV7-3,TRBJ2-2,CASSPDSGAAGELFF
TRBV7-9,TRBJ2-3,CASSSWDPGLEIATQYF
TRBV13,TRBJ1-5,CASSLEGRQPQHF
TRBV7-2,TRBJ2-2,CASSPTGMNTGELFF
TRBV4-3,TRBJ2-2,CASSQDVYTGELFF
TRBV11-2,TRBJ2-1,CASSFGMHEQFF